The 27 T cell receptor beta chains reported below all come from one sample, sequenced in a study of blood T cells in healthy people across ages. A second PCR, run for about 7 to 12 cycles, used a sample-barcoded 5' primer plus a J-beta primer mix. Via MiXCR, TCRdb re-called the 5' RACE reads, giving one row per CDR3 protein. The sample contains 1,500,000 or so distinct CDR3 sequences, approximately 43% of which appear only once. Sequences were obtained from blood. The receptors were sampled from a woman aged 18-35 years in good health.

This clonotype was recorded once. V is TRBV10-3 and J is TRBJ2-5; TRBD1 agrees at 11 bases. The last part of the DNA fits TRBJ2-1 better; the J call may be wrong. CDR1 is ENHRY and CDR2 is SYGVKD in the germline V gene. The CDR3 length is 17 residues. The CDR3 DNA reads as TGTGCCATCAGTGAAAGAGGACAGGGGGCGGGAGGAGAGACCCAGTTCTTC. Its translation is CAISERGQGAGGETQFF.

V gene TRBV27 combines with J gene TRBJ1-5, with 7 bases that match TRBD1. The CDR3 has 13 residues. V trimming: 6 bases; J trimming: 5 bases; junction bases outside the gene matches: 4. Germline loops: CDR1 MNHEY, CDR2 SMNVEV (reference sequence). CDR3 in amino acids: CASSRDSYQPQHF. CDR3 DNA: TGTGCCAGCAGCCGGGACAGCTATCAGCCCCAGCATTTT.

J is TRBJ2-5 and V is TRBV20-1; tentatively, D is TRBD2 (5 bases). V shed 5 bases and J shed 11 bases, with 24 bases lying between them. CDR1 DFQATT and CDR2 SNEGSKA come from the germline V gene (reference sequence). There are 14 residues in the CDR3. CDR3 protein: CSASEPGSGWEQYF. The CDR3 coding sequence is TGCAGTGCTTCCGAGCCTGGTTCGGGCTGGGAGCAGTACTTC.

V usage is TRBV25-1 and J usage is TRBJ2-5, with unresolved D. The length of the CDR3 is 13 residues. Trimming removed 8 bases from V and 13 bases from J, with 23 bases in between. Germline V CDR1 and CDR2: MGHDK, SYGVNS. CDR3 nucleotide sequence: TGTGCCAGCCAAGAACCCTTATCCAATGAGCGGTACTTC. The encoded protein is CASQEPLSNERYF.

On this clonotype itself: A much larger clone is a single base away; this may be a read error. The V gene is TRBV9, the J gene TRBJ2-5; D ambiguous. The DNA matches TRBJ2-7 better at its end, which makes the J call doubtful. The germline V gene encodes CDR1 SGDLS and CDR2 YYNGEE. The CDR3 is 13 amino acids. This CDR3 reads CANSPPGLYEQYF. Here the CDR3 DNA reads TGTGCCAACAGCCCGCCCGGCCTCTACGAGCAGTACTTC.

The rearrangement links TRBV20-1 to TRBJ2-1; D is ambiguous. Trimming removed 5 bases from V and 5 bases from J, with 7 bases in between. Germline CDR1 reads DFQATT; CDR2 reads SNEGSKA (reference sequence). The CDR3 is 11 amino acids. The CDR3 reads CSAPFNNEQFF. The CDR3 region has the DNA TGCAGTGCTCCTTTCAACAATGAGCAGTTCTTC.

The CDR3 sequence: CASSPADRGSYNEQFF. DNA of the CDR3: TGTGCCAGCAGTCCCGCCGACAGGGGCTCCTACAATGAGCAGTTCTTC. V and J are TRBV6-6 and TRBJ2-1; 8 bases are a match to TRBD1. Trimming removed 5 bases from V and 0 bases from J; junction bases left unmatched: 6. The CDR3 covers 16 residues. Germline CDR1 is MNHNY and CDR2 is SVGAGI (reference sequence).

This clonotype was counted between two and nine times. The chain recombines TRBV30 with TRBJ2-1; 7 nucleotides agree with TRBD2. From germline, CDR1 is GTSNPN and CDR2 SVGIG (reference sequence). This CDR3 has 14 residues. Losses at the gene ends were 3 bases for V and 7 bases for J; bases not matched to a gene: 9. CDR3 coding DNA: TGTGCCTGGAGACCCCAGGGAGGGGTTAATGAGCAGTTCTTC. Protein product: CAWRPQGGVNEQFF.

This clonotype was seen only once. V and J are TRBV12-3 or TRBV12-4 and TRBJ2-5; 7 nucleotides align to TRBD1. The V and J ends lost 11 bases and 11 bases, in that order; junction bases with no gene match: 23. The CDR3 extends over 15 amino acids. CDR3 coding DNA: TGTGCCGGCGACAATTCAGGACAGGAGTACAATGAGCAGTACTTC. Translated, it gives CAGDNSGQEYNEQYF.

This chain connects TRBV7-2 to TRBJ2-4, with D hard to call. The J call is uncertain, as TRBJ2-7 better fits the DNA end. This CDR3 contains 13 residues. Germline-derived CDR1 and CDR2 are SGHTA and FQGNSA. For the CDR3, the DNA is TGTGCCAGTAGTTACAGCCGATTCTACGAGCAGTACTTC. Amino acid sequence: CASSYSRFYEQYF.

This clonotype was picked up a small number of times. This chain connects TRBV4-3 to TRBJ1-2; 10 bases are a match to TRBD1. Germline V CDR1 and CDR2: LGHNA, YSLEER. V was clipped by 0 bases and J by 7 bases; unmatched bases: 5. The CDR3 loop spans 15 amino acids. CDR3 DNA: TGCGCCAGCAGCCAAGACCGACAGGGGGCGAGTGGCTACACCTTC. Protein sequence: CASSQDRQGASGYTF.

The chain combines TRBV12-3 or TRBV12-4 with TRBJ1-1; maybe TRBD1 (6 bases). V was trimmed by 5 bases and J by 7 bases, leaving 20 bases between them. The CDR3 totals 15 residues. CDR3 amino acids: CASSPTGGQLSEAFF. The CDR3 coding sequence is TGTGCCAGCAGTCCAACCGGCGGACAGTTGAGTGAAGCTTTCTTT.

The V gene is TRBV5-1, the J gene TRBJ2-7, with 7 nucleotides matching TRBD1. The length of the CDR3 is 15 residues. After removal of 4 bases from V and 3 bases from J, the junction contained 10 bases not matched to a gene. Germline V gene lookup returns CDR1 SGHRS and CDR2 YFSETQ. The CDR3 is CASSLRGQEVYEQYF. As DNA, the CDR3 is TGCGCCAGCAGCCTTAGAGGACAGGAGGTCTACGAGCAGTACTTC.

In the case of this clonotype: One base away lies a much larger clone, so this may be a sequencing read error. This rearrangement joins TRBV7-9 to TRBJ2-7; D is unclear. Germline V lookup: CDR1 SEHNR, CDR2 FQNEAQ (reference sequence). The CDR3 runs 14 residues. The ends were cut back, 1 base at V and 4 bases at J, with 11 bases in the middle. The CDR3, as DNA: TGTGCCAGCAGCTTAGAAAATACCCCGTACGAGCAGTACTTC. It translates to CASSLENTPYEQYF.

This clonotype was counted at least ten times. CDR3 sequence: CSASPGRAETQYF. The DNA for the CDR3 is TGCAGTGCTAGCCCGGGTCGGGCGGAGACCCAGTACTTC. The chain uses TRBV20-1 and TRBJ2-5; D is uncertain. With 3 bases removed from V and 5 bases from J, the gap between germline ends came to 13 bases. CDR1 is DFQATT, CDR2 SNEGSKA, per germline (reference sequence). There are 13 residues in the CDR3.

Here the CDR3 DNA reads TGTGCCAGTCAGGACAGGGTTTCAGGAGAGCAGTACTTC. Its translation: CASQDRVSGEQYF. This chain links TRBV6-4 with TRBJ2-5; 8 bases agree with TRBD1. The CDR3 loop spans 13 amino acids. Germline V gives CDR1 MRHNA, CDR2 SNTAGT. The junction had 14 bases not matched to a gene; V was cut back by 9 bases and J by 11 bases.

Ten or more counts support this clonotype. The V and J genes are TRBV12-3 or TRBV12-4 and TRBJ2-2; no clear D gene. The CDR3 totals 11 residues. V dropped 2 bases and J dropped 6 bases, with 1 base sitting between them. The CDR3: CASSLPGELFF. CDR3 DNA: TGTGCCAGCAGTTTACCCGGGGAGCTGTTTTTT.

The chain has TRBV29-1 and TRBJ2-7, with TRBD2 matching 7 bases. This CDR3 is 16 amino acids long. The junction had 21 bases not matched to a gene; V was cut back by 6 bases and J by 7 bases. Germline lookup yields CDR1 SQVTM and CDR2 ANQGSEA. Here the CDR3 reads CSVVLDHSGMMGEQYF. The CDR3 DNA sequence: TGCAGCGTCGTGCTCGATCACAGCGGGATGATGGGGGAGCAGTACTTC.

This clonotype was observed at least ten times. This sequence joins TRBV4-1 and TRBJ2-3; D remains ambiguous. V was clipped by 1 base and J by 1 base, with 9 bases between them. The CDR3 is 15 amino acids. Germline V gene lookup returns CDR1 MGHRA and CDR2 YSYEKL. The CDR3 DNA reads TGCGCCAGCAGCCAAGTATATGATGGCACAGATACGCAGTATTTT. Its protein is CASSQVYDGTDTQYF.

The rearrangement links TRBV6-5 to TRBJ1-4, with TRBD1 matching over 7 bases. V lost 6 bases to trimming and J lost 8 bases; unmatched junction nucleotides: 9. Looked up from germline, CDR1 is MNHEY and CDR2 is SVGAGI. The CDR3 spans 14 residues. The CDR3, as DNA: TGTGCCAGCAGGAGGGGGAGGACAGGAGAAAAACTGTTTTTT. It encodes CASRRGRTGEKLFF.

The V and J genes are TRBV9 and TRBJ2-7; perhaps TRBD2 as D (5 bases). Trimming pared 0 bases from V and 3 bases from J, leaving 13 bases between. CDR3 size: 15 residues. The germline gives CDR1 SGDLS, CDR2 YYNGEE. CDR3 protein: CASSVGIATLYEQYF. CDR3 in DNA: TGTGCCAGCAGCGTAGGAATAGCGACCCTCTACGAGCAGTACTTC.

The chain couples TRBV20-1 to TRBJ1-2, with 9 bases fitting TRBD1. The V and J ends lost 2 bases and 6 bases, in that order; junction bases with no gene match: 10. The CDR3 totals 15 residues. Germline V lookup: CDR1 DFQATT, CDR2 SNEGSKA (reference sequence). The chain's CDR3 is CSARNLIQGADGYTF. The DNA for the CDR3 is TGCAGTGCTAGAAACTTAATACAGGGGGCCGATGGCTACACCTTC.

The chain has TRBV5-1 and TRBJ2-3, with 8 bases fitting TRBD2. V lost 3 bases, J lost 5 bases, and 5 bases stayed unmatched. The CDR3 loop spans 14 amino acids. Germline V gene lookup returns CDR1 SGHRS and CDR2 YFSETQ. As DNA, the CDR3 is TGCGCCAGCAGCTCGGGACTAGTAATAGATACGCAGTATTTT. Its translation is CASSSGLVIDTQYF.

This chain uses TRBV7-2 with TRBJ2-2; 12 bases map to TRBD2. Germline values: CDR1 SGHTA, CDR2 FQGNSA. The CDR3 runs to 18 residues. V lost 2 bases and J lost 7; bases outside the gene matches: 11. This CDR3 is CASSLRLAGGPRIGELFF. The CDR3 DNA reads TGTGCCAGCAGCTTAAGGCTAGCGGGGGGGCCCAGGATCGGGGAGCTGTTTTTT.

The rearrangement uses TRBV7-9 and TRBJ2-7; TRBD2 matches at 9 bases. Germline values: CDR1 SEHNR, CDR2 FQNEAQ (reference sequence). Trimming cost V 2 bases and J 2 bases; bases outside gene matches: 7. This CDR3 spans 16 amino acids. The CDR3 loop is CASSLLGTSRPYEQYF. Here the CDR3 DNA reads TGTGCCAGCAGCTTACTCGGGACTAGCCGTCCCTACGAGCAGTACTTC.

This clonotype occurred a few times. The chain carries TRBV29-1 and TRBJ2-1; 14 bases agree with TRBD2. CDR1 is SQVTM, CDR2 ANQGSEA, per germline. V was pared by 4 bases and J by 2 bases, with 7 bases of the junction left unmatched. The CDR3 contains 17 residues. CDR3: CSVVGTSGSPTYNEQFF. DNA for the CDR3: TGCAGCGTTGTCGGGACTAGCGGGAGCCCGACCTACAATGAGCAGTTCTTC.

As concerns this clonotype: Since a much larger clone is just one base distant, this may be a read error. The chain is built from TRBV20-1 and TRBJ2-3; 7 bases match TRBD2. This CDR3 has 16 amino acids. Trimming at V came to 6 bases and at J to 4 bases, leaving 16 bases not matched to a gene. The germline V gene encodes CDR1 DFQATT and CDR2 SNEGSKA (reference sequence). The DNA for the CDR3 is TGCAGTGCGCCCTCGCTAGCTCATACTAGCGCAGATACGCAGTATTTT. Protein: CSAPSLAHTSADTQYF.